This T cell receptor (beta chain) was obtained from a study of control samples from healthy donors and cancer patients. Libraries were prepared by immunoSEQ multiplex PCR; TCRdb keeps only in-frame clonotypes and omits some of them. The table includes 150,000 to 200,000 clones, around 92% detected once. V gave up 2 bases and J gave up 4 bases; unmatched junction bases: 4. The germline gives CDR1 SGHRS, CDR2 YFSETQ. The CDR3 is 14 amino acids. V is TRBV5-1 and J is TRBJ2-5; 8 bases match TRBD2. The clonotype comes from a woman in her thirties in good health. The specimen sequenced was blood. DNA for the CDR3: TGCGCCAGCAGCTTCCGGGGGGGCCCAGAGACCCAGTACTTC. This encodes CASSFRGGPETQYF.